This TCR beta chain was recovered during a study of blood T cell repertoires in COVID-19. Study processing details: Estimated nucleated cell counts came from reference gene primer amplification. The table came from immunoSEQ multiplex PCR; TCRdb's copy has only in-frame clones and leaves some out. The V and J calls and clone size are taken from that table; D and trimming were inferred from the DNA. The sample lists about 52,000 clones, roughly 84% seen once, with 15% to 20% in the top ten. The CDR3 is made up of 14 amino acids. After removal of 7 bases from V and 3 bases from J, the junction contained 9 bases not matched to a gene. Germline assignment: CDR1 SGHDT and CDR2 YYEEEE.

The genes are TRBV5-6 and TRBJ1-2, with TRBD1 identical over 7 bases. The TCR sequence derives from a human donor with active COVID-19. The donor label of this sample is uncertain. Sequencing was performed on peripheral blood. DNA of the CDR3: TGTGCCAGCTATTATCGTGACAGGGACTATGGCTACACCTTC. Translated, it gives CASYYRDRDYGYTF. Complete variable domain (other parts from reference TRBV5-6 and TRBJ1-2): DAGVTQSPTHLIKTRGQQVTLRCSPKSGHDTVSWYQQALGQGPQFIFQYYEEEERQRGNFPDRFSGHQFPNYSSELNVNALLLGDSALYLCASYYRDRDYGYTFGSGTRLTVV.